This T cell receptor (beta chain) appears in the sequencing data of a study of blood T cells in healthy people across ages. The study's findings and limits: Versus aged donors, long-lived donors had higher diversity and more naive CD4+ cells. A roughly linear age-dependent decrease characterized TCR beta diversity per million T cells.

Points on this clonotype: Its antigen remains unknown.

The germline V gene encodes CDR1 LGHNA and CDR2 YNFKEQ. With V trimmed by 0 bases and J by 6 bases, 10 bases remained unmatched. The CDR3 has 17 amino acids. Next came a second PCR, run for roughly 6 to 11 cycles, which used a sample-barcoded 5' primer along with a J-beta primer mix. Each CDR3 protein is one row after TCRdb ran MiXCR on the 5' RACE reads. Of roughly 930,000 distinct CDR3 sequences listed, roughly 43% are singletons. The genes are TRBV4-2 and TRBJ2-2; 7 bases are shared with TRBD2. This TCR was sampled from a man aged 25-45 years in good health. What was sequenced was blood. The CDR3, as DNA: TGTGCCAGCAGCCAAGATGCCCAGCGGGGAGGCGCCGGGGAGCTGTTTTTT. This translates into CASSQDAQRGGAGELFF.